The rows below give T cell receptor beta chains drawn from one sample of a study of blood T cell repertoires in COVID-19. Measured with immunoSEQ multiplex PCR; TCRdb has only the in-frame clones, and not every one. The sample consists of some 93,000 clones, 75% to 90% of them appearing once. Sequencing used peripheral blood. These receptor sequences come from a man aged 55 to 70 with acute or convalescent COVID-19. The CDR3 runs from the conserved cysteine through the conserved F or W.

TRBV19	TRBJ1-1	CASSNRGWRVNSEAFF
TRBV6-5	TRBJ1-1	CASRGRGQTEAFF
TRBV7-2	TRBJ1-2	CASTLSRQTSNYGYTF
TRBV6-5	TRBJ1-2	CASSYSRESTYGYTF
TRBV6-5	TRBJ1-2	CASIRGAHDGYTF
TRBV19	TRBJ2-5	CASSFQRTAYQETQYF
TRBV6-6	TRBJ2-3	CASSYNPSSADTQYF
TRBV15	TRBJ1-2	CATTRGRDRGGYTF
TRBV4-1	TRBJ2-1	CASSQDRRAAYNEQFF
TRBV28	TRBJ2-3	CASSLFPSTDTQYF
TRBV5-1	TRBJ2-1	CASSLGTSGRVNEQFF
TRBV7-8	TRBJ2-7	CASSSGQGSEQYF
TRBV7-8	TRBJ2-5	CASSLGGLAGNQETQYF
TRBV27	TRBJ2-1	CASGVLGVYNEQFF
TRBV19	TRBJ2-7	CASSITGTGGLEQYF
TRBV5-6	TRBJ2-2	CASSLGGTGELFF
TRBV27	TRBJ1-2	CASTSDSLGGYTF
TRBV6-5	TRBJ1-2	CASVDPRTGLRGYTF
TRBV30	TRBJ1-2	CAWSQKGYTF
TRBV28	TRBJ1-2	CASTLPPGQGIYTF
TRBV30	TRBJ2-5	CAWSVLAGQETQYF
TRBV30	TRBJ1-4	CAWSADSGKLFF
TRBV5-1	TRBJ2-2	CASRKPGQPGELFF
TRBV6-6	TRBJ2-3	CASSLRQGGTDTQYF
TRBV3-1/TRBV3-2	TRBJ2-1	CASSQRRRGNEQFF
TRBV9	TRBJ2-1	CASSVGGGSYEQFF
TRBV11-2	TRBJ2-3	CASSPGRTPSDTQYF
TRBV11-2	TRBJ1-2	CASSFTDRAGYTF
TRBV15	TRBJ2-7	CATSTRQGLRGYEQYF
TRBV27	TRBJ2-3	CASSLYTSGGATDTQYF
TRBV12-3/TRBV12-4	TRBJ1-1	CASSFGMNTEAFF
TRBV5-6	TRBJ2-2	CASNPLATGELFF
TRBV5-1	TRBJ2-3	CASSLGLAGGPVSTDTQYF
TRBV18	TRBJ1-2	CASSPRDRVSNYGYTF
TRBV7-2	TRBJ2-2	CASSLASSLAGEYTGELFF
TRBV5-4	TRBJ1-2	CASSLGQGGYYGYTF
TRBV29-1	TRBJ2-7	CSVRRGHEQYF
TRBV7-2	TRBJ1-6	CASSTRGSYSPLHF
TRBV27	TRBJ2-2	CASSFLAGANTGELFF
TRBV9	TRBJ2-5	CASSVAQGTTGQETQYF
TRBV4-3	TRBJ1-1	CASSQELAGMNTEAFF
TRBV19	TRBJ1-5	CASSQGGNQPQHF
TRBV6-6	TRBJ2-7	CASSSPGLTNYEQYF
TRBV11-2	TRBJ1-1	CASSLVLGQGDTEAFF
TRBV29-1	TRBJ1-2	CSVEKRDRANYGYTF
TRBV7-9	TRBJ2-5	CASSFQGETQYF